Sequencing of this T cell receptor (beta chain) was carried out in a study of regulatory T cells in long-lasting Graves disease. In building TCR beta libraries, iRepertoire HTBI primers were used together with Arm-PCR of CDR3 regions. Per the original methods: The samples yielded 50 to 80 TRBV and around 14 TRBJ segments. MiXCR was run by TCRdb on the multiplex PCR reads, yielding one entry per CDR3 protein. The V and J calls and clone size are TCRdb's, not the authors'. The sample records hundreds of thousands of distinct CDR3 sequences, approximately 15% being singletons. Time point here: newly diagnosed GD, antithyroid drugs for less than 3 months. PBMC-extracted RNA yielded the TCR library. Trimming pared 5 bases from V and 0 bases from J, leaving 11 bases between. Germline-derived CDR1 and CDR2 are LNHDA and SQIVND (reference sequence). The CDR3 sequence is 15 residues long. These data also featured in a second study, about T cells in Graves' hyperthyroidism and ophthalmopathy.

The sequence was collected from a woman in her thirties with Graves disease. This sequence joins TRBV19 and TRBJ1-5, with a tentative D call TRBD1 (6 bases). The sample was peripheral blood mononuclear cells (PBMCs), taken at new diagnosis, from a patient treated with antithyroid drugs. Here the CDR3 reads CASSVGGYSNQPQHF. CDR3 nucleotide sequence: TGTGCCAGTAGTGTAGGGGGATATAGCAATCAGCCCCAGCATTTT.